This TCR beta chain was obtained from a study of response to subunit inactivated influenza vaccine. Note on this clonotype: The target antigen is unknown.

Trimming stripped 4 bases from V and 13 bases from J, with 17 bases between. CDR1 is SGDLS and CDR2 is YYNGEE in the germline V gene. The length of the CDR3 is 12 residues. TCRdb recomputed calls from the RT-PCR reads with MiXCR, one row per CDR3 protein. The sample lists about 800,000 distinct CDR3 sequences; about 20% were seen once. Study outcomes and limitations: The authors suggested that every seasonal influenza vaccination recruits few new T cells.

This sequence joins TRBV9 and TRBJ1-2, with D perhaps TRBD1 (5 bases). The receptor's source is a man aged 50-60 years who received an inactivated influenza vaccine. The sample consisted of PBMCs from blood, taken approximately 5 days after vaccination. In DNA form, the CDR3 reads TGTGCCAGCAGCAGGCAGACAGACACCTTCACCTTC. It yields the protein CASSRQTDTFTF.